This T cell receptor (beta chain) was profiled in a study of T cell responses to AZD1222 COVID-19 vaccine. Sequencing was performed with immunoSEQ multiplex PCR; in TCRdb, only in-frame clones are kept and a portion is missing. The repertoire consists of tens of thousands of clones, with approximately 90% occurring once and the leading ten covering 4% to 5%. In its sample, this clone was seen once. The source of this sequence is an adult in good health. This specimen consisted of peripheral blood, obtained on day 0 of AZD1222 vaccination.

The CDR3 nucleotides read TGCAGTGCTAGTGAGACAGTCAACACTGAAGCTTTCTTT. This gives the protein CSASETVNTEAFF. The rearrangement uses TRBV20-1 and TRBJ1-1; D may be TRBD1 (5 bases). The CDR3 has 13 residues. V was trimmed by 3 bases and J by 2 bases, leaving 10 bases between them. Germline lookup yields CDR1 DFQATT and CDR2 SNEGSKA (reference sequence).